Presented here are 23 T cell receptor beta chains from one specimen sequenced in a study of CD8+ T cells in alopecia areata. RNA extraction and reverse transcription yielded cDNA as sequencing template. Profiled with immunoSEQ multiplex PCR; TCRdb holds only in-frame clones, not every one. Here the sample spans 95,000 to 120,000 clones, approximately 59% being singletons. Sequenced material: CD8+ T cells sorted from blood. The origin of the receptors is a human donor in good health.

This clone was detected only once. The CDR3, as DNA: TGTGCCAGCACCCCACAGGGGGCGTCCTACGAGCAGTACTTC. It yields the protein CASTPQGASYEQYF. The V and J genes are TRBV28 and TRBJ2-7; 9 bases align to TRBD1. Trimming removed 7 bases from V and 1 base from J; junction bases left unmatched: 5. The CDR3 is 14 amino acids. Per germline, CDR1 MDHEN and CDR2 SYDVKM.

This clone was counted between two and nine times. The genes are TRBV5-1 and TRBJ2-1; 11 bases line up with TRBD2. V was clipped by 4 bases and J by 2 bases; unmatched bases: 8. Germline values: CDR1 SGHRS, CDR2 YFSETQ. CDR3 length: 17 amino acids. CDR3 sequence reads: CASSPEPGLAAYNEQFF. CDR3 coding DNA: TGCGCCAGCAGCCCGGAGCCGGGACTAGCGGCCTACAATGAGCAGTTCTTC.

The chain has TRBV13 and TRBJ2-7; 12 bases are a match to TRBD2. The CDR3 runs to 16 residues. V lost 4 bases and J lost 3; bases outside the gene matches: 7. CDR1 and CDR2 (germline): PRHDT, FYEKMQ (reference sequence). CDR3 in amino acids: CASSSRTSGTFYEQYF. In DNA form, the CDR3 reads TGTGCCAGCAGCTCAAGGACTAGCGGGACCTTCTACGAGCAGTACTTC.

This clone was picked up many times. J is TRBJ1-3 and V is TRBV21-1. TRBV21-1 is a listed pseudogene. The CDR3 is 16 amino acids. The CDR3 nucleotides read TGTGCCAGCAGCAAAGCGTGGGGAATCTCTGGAAACACCATATATTTT. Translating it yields CASSKAWGISGNTIYF.

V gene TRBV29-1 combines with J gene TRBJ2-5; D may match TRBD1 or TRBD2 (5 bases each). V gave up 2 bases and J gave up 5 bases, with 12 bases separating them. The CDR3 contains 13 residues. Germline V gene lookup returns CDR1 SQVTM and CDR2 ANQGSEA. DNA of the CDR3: TGCAGCGTTGAAATCGCAGGGAGCGAGACCCAGTACTTC. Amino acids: CSVEIAGSETQYF.

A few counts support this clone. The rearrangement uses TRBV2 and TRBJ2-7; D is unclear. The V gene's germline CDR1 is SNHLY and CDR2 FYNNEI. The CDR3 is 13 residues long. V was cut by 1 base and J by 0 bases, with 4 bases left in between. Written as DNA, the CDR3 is TGTGCCAGCAGTGAAGGGGTCTCCTACGAGCAGTACTTC. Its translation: CASSEGVSYEQYF.

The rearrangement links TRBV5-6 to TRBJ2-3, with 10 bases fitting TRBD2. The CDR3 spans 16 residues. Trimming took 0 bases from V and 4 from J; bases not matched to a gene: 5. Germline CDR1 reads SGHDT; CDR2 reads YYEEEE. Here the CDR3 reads CASSLGLAGDSDTQYF. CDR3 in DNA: TGTGCCAGCAGCTTGGGGCTAGCGGGGGATTCAGATACGCAGTATTTT. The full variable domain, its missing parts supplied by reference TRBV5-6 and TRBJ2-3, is DAGVTQSPTHLIKTRGQQVTLRCSPKSGHDTVSWYQQALGQGPQFIFQYYEEEERQRGNFPDRFSGHQFPNYSSELNVNALLLGDSALYLCASSLGLAGDSDTQYFGPGTRLTVL.

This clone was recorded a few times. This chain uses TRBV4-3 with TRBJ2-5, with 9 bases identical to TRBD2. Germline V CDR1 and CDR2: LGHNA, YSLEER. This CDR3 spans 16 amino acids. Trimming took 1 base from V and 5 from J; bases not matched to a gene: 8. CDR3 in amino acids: CASSQVGGGALETQYF. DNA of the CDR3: TGCGCCAGCAGCCAAGTAGGCGGGGGGGCCTTGGAGACCCAGTACTTC.

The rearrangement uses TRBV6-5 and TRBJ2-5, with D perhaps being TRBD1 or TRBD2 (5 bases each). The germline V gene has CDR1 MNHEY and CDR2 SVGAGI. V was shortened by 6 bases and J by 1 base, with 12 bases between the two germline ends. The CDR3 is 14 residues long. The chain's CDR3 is CASSTGLAQETQYF. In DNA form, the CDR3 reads TGTGCCAGCAGCACAGGACTCGCCCAAGAGACCCAGTACTTC.

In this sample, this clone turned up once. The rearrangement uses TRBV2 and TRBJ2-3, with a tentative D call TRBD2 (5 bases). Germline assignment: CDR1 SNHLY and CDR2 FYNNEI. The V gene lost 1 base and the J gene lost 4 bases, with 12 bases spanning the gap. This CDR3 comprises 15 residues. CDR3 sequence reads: CASSEGDQRADTQYF. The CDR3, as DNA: TGTGCCAGCAGTGAAGGTGATCAGAGGGCAGATACGCAGTATTTT.

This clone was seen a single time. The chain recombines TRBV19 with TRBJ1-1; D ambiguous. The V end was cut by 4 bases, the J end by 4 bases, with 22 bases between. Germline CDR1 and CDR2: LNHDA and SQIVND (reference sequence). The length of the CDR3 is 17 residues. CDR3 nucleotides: TGTGCCAGTAGTACCATATATCCCTACGCTCCGGCCACTGAAGCTTTCTTT. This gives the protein CASSTIYPYAPATEAFF.

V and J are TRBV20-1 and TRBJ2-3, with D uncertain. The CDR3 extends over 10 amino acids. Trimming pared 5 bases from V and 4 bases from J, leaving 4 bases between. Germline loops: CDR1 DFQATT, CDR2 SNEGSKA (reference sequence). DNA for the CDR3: TGCAGTGCTGTCGCAGATACGCAGTATTTT. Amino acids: CSAVADTQYF.

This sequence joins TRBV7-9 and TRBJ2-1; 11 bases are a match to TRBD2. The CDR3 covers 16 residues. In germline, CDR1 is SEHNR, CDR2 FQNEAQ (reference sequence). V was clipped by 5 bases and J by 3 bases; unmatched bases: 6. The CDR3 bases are TGTGCCAGCAGCCGTTTGGGACTAGCGGTCTACAATGAGCAGTTCTTC. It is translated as CASSRLGLAVYNEQFF.

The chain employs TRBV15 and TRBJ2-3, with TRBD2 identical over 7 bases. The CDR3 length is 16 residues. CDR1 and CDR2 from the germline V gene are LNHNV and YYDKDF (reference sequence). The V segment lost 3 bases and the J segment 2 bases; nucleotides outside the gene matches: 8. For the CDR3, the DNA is TGTGCCACCAGCAGCCGCGGGACTATCAACACAGATACGCAGTATTTT. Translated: CATSSRGTINTDTQYF.

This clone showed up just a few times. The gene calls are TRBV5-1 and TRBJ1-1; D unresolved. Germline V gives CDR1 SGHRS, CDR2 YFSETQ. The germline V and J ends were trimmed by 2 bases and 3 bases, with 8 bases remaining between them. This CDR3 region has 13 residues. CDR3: CASSLVVDTEAFF. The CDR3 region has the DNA TGCGCCAGCAGCTTAGTAGTCGACACTGAAGCTTTCTTT.

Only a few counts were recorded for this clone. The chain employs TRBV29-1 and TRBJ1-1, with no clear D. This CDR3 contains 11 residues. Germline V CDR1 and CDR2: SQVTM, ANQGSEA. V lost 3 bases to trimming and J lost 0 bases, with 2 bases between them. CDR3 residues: CSVDMNTEAFF. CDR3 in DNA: TGCAGCGTTGATATGAACACTGAAGCTTTCTTT.

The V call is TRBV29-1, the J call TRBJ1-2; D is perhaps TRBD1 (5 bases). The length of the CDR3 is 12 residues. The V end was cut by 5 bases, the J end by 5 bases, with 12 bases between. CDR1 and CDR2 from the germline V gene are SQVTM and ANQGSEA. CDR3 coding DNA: TGCAGCGTTTCAGGACACCCATATGGCTACACCTTC. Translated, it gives CSVSGHPYGYTF.

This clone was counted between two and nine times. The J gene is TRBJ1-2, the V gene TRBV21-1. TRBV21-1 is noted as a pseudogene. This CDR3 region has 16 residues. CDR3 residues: CASSKGFGAACWGYTF. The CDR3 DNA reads TGTGCCAGCAGCAAAGGATTCGGGGCTGCCTGCTGGGGCTACACCTTC.

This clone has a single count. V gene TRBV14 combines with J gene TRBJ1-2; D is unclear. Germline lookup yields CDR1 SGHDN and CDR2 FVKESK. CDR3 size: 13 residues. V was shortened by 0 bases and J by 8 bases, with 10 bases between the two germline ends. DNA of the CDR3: TGTGCCAGCAGCCAAGATAGGATGTCCGGCTACACCTTC. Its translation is CASSQDRMSGYTF.

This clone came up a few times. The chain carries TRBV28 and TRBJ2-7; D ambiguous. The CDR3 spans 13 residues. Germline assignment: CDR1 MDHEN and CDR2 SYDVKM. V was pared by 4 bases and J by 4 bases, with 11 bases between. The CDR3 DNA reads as TGTGCCAGCAGTTCCTGGGGAAAGTACGAGCAGTACTTC. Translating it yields CASSSWGKYEQYF.

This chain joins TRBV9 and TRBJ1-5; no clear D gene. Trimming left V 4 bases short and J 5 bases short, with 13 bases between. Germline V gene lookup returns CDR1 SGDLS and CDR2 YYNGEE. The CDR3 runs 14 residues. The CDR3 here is CASSPSPGYQPQHF. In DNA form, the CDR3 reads TGTGCCAGCAGCCCTTCTCCCGGGTATCAGCCCCAGCATTTT.

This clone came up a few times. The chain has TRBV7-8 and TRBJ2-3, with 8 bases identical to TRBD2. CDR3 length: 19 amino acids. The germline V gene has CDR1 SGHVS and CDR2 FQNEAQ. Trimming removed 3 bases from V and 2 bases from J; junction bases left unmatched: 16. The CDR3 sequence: CASSLMIRSSGLLTDTQYF. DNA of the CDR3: TGTGCCAGCAGCTTGATGATTCGGTCTAGCGGGTTACTCACAGATACGCAGTATTTT.

CDR3 nucleotide sequence: TGCGCCAGCAGCTTTTTATATTGGACAGATACGCAGTATTTT. It specifies CASSFLYWTDTQYF. The chain carries TRBV5-1 and TRBJ2-3; D is unresolved. The germline V gene encodes CDR1 SGHRS and CDR2 YFSETQ. V lost 2 bases and J lost 3, with 10 bases in between. The length of the CDR3 is 14 residues.